This is a list of T cell receptor beta chains from one sample in a study of PD-1 blockade in classical Hodgkin lymphoma. The table came from immunoSEQ multiplex PCR; TCRdb's copy has only in-frame clones and leaves some out. The data show more than 3,500 clones, over 75% seen once. The sample was CD4+ T cells from blood, taken at baseline. The receptors here all came from a human donor with classical Hodgkin lymphoma. The CDR3 runs from the conserved cysteine through the conserved F or W. A D gene is named only where the DNA matches it firmly. Clone sizes are given selectively: once, few, many, or a class where the clone is expanded.

TRBD1 | TRBJ1-5 | - | TRBV7-8 | TGTGCCAGCAGCCCAAAGCCTGGGACAGGGAGGGCCCAGCCCCAGCATTTT | CASSPKPGTGRAQPQHF
TRBD2 | TRBJ2-7 | - | TRBV5-1 | TGCGCCAGCAAGGCGACTAGCGGGGGCCCCTACGAGCAGTACTTC | CASKATSGGPYEQYF
TRBD2 | TRBJ2-3 | - | TRBV5-4 | TGTGCCAGCAGCTCGGGCCCTAGCGGGGGATTAGATACGCAGTATTTT | CASSSGPSGGLDTQYF
TRBD1 | TRBJ2-1 | - | TRBV30 | TGTGCCTGGAGTCAGGGGGCAGCGAGCAATGAGCAGTTCTTC | CAWSQGAASNEQFF
- | TRBJ2-1 | - | TRBV27 | TGTGCCAGCAGTTTAGGGTTCTCCTACAATGAGCAGTTCTTC | CASSLGFSYNEQFF
- | TRBJ1-1 | - | TRBV4-1 | TGCGCCAGCAGCCATTCTAGCCTGCGGGCCAGCCGGGGTAACACTGAAGCTTTCTTT | CASSHSSLRASRGNTEAFF
TRBD1 | TRBJ1-1 | - | TRBV5-1 | TGCGCCAGCAGGGCCCCCGGGACAGCGCTTGAAGCTTTCTTT | CASRAPGTALEAFF
- | TRBJ2-2 | - | TRBV19 | TGTGCCAGTAGTACCCCGGGCACCGGGGAGCTGTTTTTT | CASSTPGTGELFF
TRBD1 | TRBJ1-5 | few | TRBV19 | TGTGCCAGTAGCACCGGACAGGGACGGTCCTATCAGCCCCAGCATTTT | CASSTGQGRSYQPQHF
- | TRBJ2-7 | - | TRBV19 | TGTGCCAGTGGAGGGGGGAACTACGAGCAGTACTTC | CASGGGNYEQYF
- | TRBJ2-7 | - | TRBV28 | TGTGCCAGCAGTTCCCCCGGGACAAACGAGCAGTACTTC | CASSSPGTNEQYF
TRBD1 | TRBJ1-6 | few | TRBV30 | TGTGCCTGGAGTGGGACAGGGCAAACACCCCTCCACTTT | CAWSGTGQTPLHF
- | TRBJ1-5 | - | TRBV6-4 | TGTGCCAGCACCGGGGGGGCAAATCAGCCCCAGCATTTT | CASTGGANQPQHF
TRBD1 | TRBJ1-5 | - | TRBV30 | TGTGCCTGGAGTAGGACAGGGATCAATCAGCCCCAGCATTTT | CAWSRTGINQPQHF
TRBD1 | TRBJ1-4 | once | TRBV19 | TGTGCCAGTAGTGCACTCCACCAGGGACAGGGGGATATCGGAAAACTGTTTTTT | CASSALHQGQGDIGKLFF
- | TRBJ1-2 | once | TRBV7-9 | TGTGCCAGCAGCTTAGGGGACTATTCGCTAGGCTACACCTTC | CASSLGDYSLGYTF
- | TRBJ2-1 | - | TRBV4-1 | TGCGCCAGCAGCCAAGATCTTAGGGGGTACAATGAGCAGTTCTTC | CASSQDLRGYNEQFF
- | TRBJ2-2 | - | TRBV14 | TGTGCCAGCAGCCTGAGGACGCAGGGGCCAAGAACCGGGGAGCTGTTTTTT | CASSLRTQGPRTGELFF
- | TRBJ2-7 | - | TRBV6-5 | TGTGCCAGCAGTCGCAAGCGGATCCCTACGACCGAGCAGTACTTC | CASSRKRIPTTEQYF
- | TRBJ2-1 | - | TRBV5-1 | TGCGCCAGCAGCTCTCCCCAATTCCAGGGACTCGTTATTTATGAGCAGTTCTTC | CASSSPQFQGLVIYEQFF
- | TRBJ1-1 | - | TRBV6-5 | TGTGCCAGCAGCCTTTCCATGAACACTGAAGCTTTCTTT | CASSLSMNTEAFF
- | TRBJ2-1 | - | TRBV10-3 | TGTGCCATCAGCCCAGGTCCTCCTGAGCAGTTCTTC | CAISPGPPEQFF
- | TRBJ1-2 | - | TRBV11-2 | TGTGCCAGCAGCTTAGCCCGGGGGGGATTTGGCTATGGCTACACCTTC | CASSLARGGFGYGYTF
TRBD1 | TRBJ1-2 | - | TRBV7-9 | TGTGCCAGCAGCCCGGGACAGGCCCTCGATGGCTACACCTTC | CASSPGQALDGYTF
- | TRBJ2-7 | few | TRBV19 | TGTGCCAGTAGCGCCTTTGGCGAGCAGTACTTC | CASSAFGEQYF
TRBD2 | TRBJ2-7 | - | TRBV29-1 | TGCAGCGCCGGGACTAGCGCCTACGAGCAGTACTTC | CSAGTSAYEQYF
- | TRBJ2-1 | - | TRBV6-1 | TGTGCCAGCAGTCCATTGCGGGGTAACCAGGATGAGCAGTTCTTC | CASSPLRGNQDEQFF
TRBD1 | TRBJ2-7 | - | TRBV11-1 | TGTGCCAGCAGCTTAGCCCCCGCGGGACAGGGAGGACACGAGCAGTACTTC | CASSLAPAGQGGHEQYF
TRBD1 | TRBJ1-1 | - | TRBV7-8 | TGTGCCAGCAGCTTAGCGCGTTCAGGGGGCCACACTGAAGCTTTCTTT | CASSLARSGGHTEAFF
- | TRBJ2-3 | - | TRBV30 | TGTGCCTGGAGTTTCAGGGAAGATACGCAGTATTTT | CAWSFREDTQYF
TRBD1 | TRBJ2-1 | - | TRBV5-1 | TGCGCCAGCAGCTTCCAGGGGGCAGGTGAGCAGTTCTTC | CASSFQGAGEQFF
TRBD2 | TRBJ2-1 | - | TRBV25-1 | TGTGCCAGCAGTGATAGACTAGCGGTCAATGAGCAGTTCTTC | CASSDRLAVNEQFF
- | TRBJ2-5 | - | TRBV7-2 | TGTGCCAGCAGTCGTTTCACCCAAGAGACCCAGTACTTC | CASSRFTQETQYF
- | TRBJ2-1 | - | TRBV5-4 | TGTGCCAGCGCCGTGTCCCTCGGGGTTGAGCAGTTCTTC | CASAVSLGVEQFF
- | TRBJ2-3 | - | TRBV5-1 | TGCGCCAGCAGCGCCCAGGCCTACTCCACAGATACGCAGTATTTT | CASSAQAYSTDTQYF
- | TRBJ1-2 | - | TRBV2 | TGTGCCAGCAGTGAACAGGGGAGCTATGGCTACACCTTC | CASSEQGSYGYTF
TRBD2 | TRBJ2-1 | - | TRBV5-4 | TGTGCCAGCAGGCCCGGGGGTAGCGGGGGAACCGCTCTGGATGAGCAGTTCTTC | CASRPGGSGGTALDEQFF
TRBD2 | TRBJ2-3 | - | TRBV6-5 | TGTGCCAGCAGTTCCGTAGCGGGGACCGGGAGGGATACGCAGTATTTT | CASSSVAGTGRDTQYF
- | TRBJ2-2 | once | TRBV7-6 | TGTGCCAGCAGCTTAGATATTCAGGGTCCCGGGGAGCTGTTTTTT | CASSLDIQGPGELFF
TRBD1 | TRBJ2-3 | - | TRBV30 | TGTGCCTGGAGTGACAGGGGGTCATCCACAGATACGCAGTATTTT | CAWSDRGSSTDTQYF
TRBD1 | TRBJ1-3 | - | TRBV6-6 | TGTGCCAGCAGTTACGGCGGGACAGGGGGAGGAAACACCATATATTTT | CASSYGGTGGGNTIYF
- | TRBJ2-2 | - | TRBV5-4 | TGTGCCAGCAGCTTGGGGCAGGGAGCCGGGGAGCTGTTTTTT | CASSLGQGAGELFF
TRBD1 | TRBJ2-2 | once | TRBV6-1 | TGTGCCAGCAGTGAAAGGGGGACAGGGAGGTTTACCGGGGAGCTGTTTTTT | CASSERGTGRFTGELFF
- | TRBJ1-1 | few | TRBV18 | TGTGCCAGCTCACCAGCCTCTGACAGGTCCACTGAAGCTTTCTTT | CASSPASDRSTEAFF
TRBD1 | TRBJ1-4 | - | TRBV9 | TGTGCCAGCAGCGTAGCGGGACAGGGGATTAATGAAAAACTGTTTTTT | CASSVAGQGINEKLFF
TRBD2 | TRBJ2-1 | - | TRBV5-4 | TGTGCCAGCAGCTTGAGGCGACTAGCGGGGGGGCCGTACAATGAGCAGTTCTTC | CASSLRRLAGGPYNEQFF
TRBD2 | TRBJ2-1 | - | TRBV7-3 | TGTGCCAGCAGCCCCCGGCGGGGAGGGCGTAATGAGCAGTTCTTC | CASSPRRGGRNEQFF
- | TRBJ1-1 | - | TRBV5-1 | TGCGCCAGCAGCAGAGGCAGGGGAAGTATGAACACTGAAGCTTTCTTT | CASSRGRGSMNTEAFF
- | TRBJ2-7 | - | TRBV9 | TGTGCCAGCAGCAGGGAGCACTCCTACGAGCAGTACTTC | CASSREHSYEQYF
- | TRBJ2-3 | - | TRBV11-2 | TGTGCCAGCAGCCCCCGGTTCGGCGCAGATACGCAGTATTTT | CASSPRFGADTQYF
- | TRBJ2-7 | - | TRBV5-1 | TGCGCCAGCAGCTTGGGTAGATCCGAGCAGTACTTC | CASSLGRSEQYF
TRBD2 | TRBJ2-3 | - | TRBV7-3 | TGTGCCAGCAGCGCCCGGGGCGGGGGGGCCACAGATACGCAGTATTTT | CASSARGGGATDTQYF
- | TRBJ1-6 | - | TRBV4-1 | TGCGCCAGCAGCCAAGCCAGTTCTAGACTACTTCCCTCCTATAATTCACCCCTCCACTTT | CASSQASSRLLPSYNSPLHF
- | TRBJ2-3 | - | TRBV10-2 | TGCGCCAGCAGGAAACTAGTAGCTAGCACAGATACGCAGTATTTT | CASRKLVASTDTQYF
TRBD1 | TRBJ2-3 | once | TRBV2 | TGTGCCAGCAGCGTGGGACAGCTAGGCACAGATACGCAGTATTTT | CASSVGQLGTDTQYF